A selection of T cell receptor beta chains follows, all from one sample in a study of T-cell memory formation after mild COVID-19. TCRdb reanalysed the 5' RACE reads using MiXCR and keeps one entry per CDR3 protein. The table lists around 300,000 distinct CDR3 sequences, roughly an eighth of them singletons. The sequencing sample was made of PBMCs or a T cell subset sorted from them (not recorded which). Receptor source: a man younger than 30 who had mild COVID-19 (a few samples of this study predate the infection). Cell type and time point are not known. CDR3s include the opening cysteine and the closing phenylalanine or tryptophan. The order of the fields is J gene, V gene, clone size, CDR3 protein. Expanded clones are given a class, and other clones once, few, many or no size at all.

J: TRBJ2-7
V: TRBV27
size: few
CDR3: CASREDPTYEQYF

J: TRBJ1-3
V: TRBV7-2
size: NA
CDR3: CASSFSTGNTIYF

J: TRBJ1-2
V: TRBV12-3/TRBV12-4
size: many
CDR3: CASSPGTDYGYTF

J: TRBJ2-4
V: TRBV5-1
size: few
CDR3: CASTPSEGRELAKNIQYF

J: TRBJ2-2
V: TRBV9
size: NA
CDR3: CASSVAGSITGELFF

J: TRBJ1-4
V: TRBV5-1
size: NA
CDR3: CATAVTGGASEKLFF

J: TRBJ2-5
V: TRBV28
size: few
CDR3: CASRLGTGQETQYF

J: TRBJ1-1
V: TRBV5-1
size: few
CDR3: CASSLDGEPNTEAFF

J: TRBJ2-2
V: TRBV4-3
size: NA
CDR3: CASSPGEDTGELFF

J: TRBJ2-7
V: TRBV2
size: NA
CDR3: CASSDPVGAGEQYF

J: TRBJ1-2
V: TRBV4-1
size: few
CDR3: CASSQGEAANYGYTF